The rows below give T cell receptor beta chains drawn from one sample of a study of beta chain features in type 1 diabetes. Some clones are missing from TCRdb's copy, which holds only in-frame ones; the method was immunoSEQ multiplex PCR. The sample contains 250,000 to 350,000 clones, roughly 13% of which appear only once. The specimen sequenced was naive CD4+ T cells from blood. These receptors all come from a young man with type 1 diabetes. The CDR3 runs from the conserved cysteine through the conserved F or W. The order of the fields is D gene, J gene, V gene, clone size, CDR3 length, CDR3 DNA, CDR3 protein. The D gene is left open where the match is weak. Some rows have no size entry. The others give once, few or many, or a class for an expanded clone.

>TRBD1|TRBJ2-2|TRBV9|-|16
TGTGCCAGCAGCGTAGCCGGGACAGGAGGCACCGGGGAGCTGTTTTTT
CASSVAGTGGTGELFF
>TRBD2|TRBJ2-7|TRBV9|-|14
TGTGCCAGCAGCCCAGGAGGGACTATGTACGAGCAGTACTTC
CASSPGGTMYEQYF
>-|TRBJ2-7|TRBV6-4|-|16
TGTGCCAGCAGTGACTCGGGGGCGGCGGGAGCCCACGAGCAGTACTTC
CASSDSGAAGAHEQYF
>-|TRBJ2-3|TRBV5-4|few|12
TGTGCCAGCAGCTTGGGAGCAGATACGCAGTATTTT
CASSLGADTQYF
>TRBD1|TRBJ1-2|TRBV6-5|-|13
TGTGCCAGCAGGACAGGGGGCAACGCTGGCTACACCTTC
CASRTGGNAGYTF
>-|TRBJ1-1|TRBV28|-|13
TGTGCCAGCAGTCCCCCAAGCGAGGGTGAAGCTTTCTTT
CASSPPSEGEAFF
>-|TRBJ2-5|TRBV29-1|-|12
TGCAGCGGCAGGACAGTCCAAGAGACCCAGTACTTC
CSGRTVQETQYF
>-|TRBJ1-2|TRBV7-9|few|14
TGTGCCAGCAGCTTTCAGGGCGAACACTATGGCTACACCTTC
CASSFQGEHYGYTF
>-|TRBJ1-1|TRBV7-3|few|14
TGTGCCAGCAGCCCCAAAGGGGGGAACACTGAAGCTTTCTTT
CASSPKGGNTEAFF
>TRBD2|TRBJ2-1|TRBV9|-|15
TGTGCCAGCAGCGTAGGGCTAGCGCGGGAGTATGAGCAGTTCTTC
CASSVGLAREYEQFF
>TRBD2|TRBJ2-2|TRBV2|-|16
TGTGCCAGCAGTTTCGGACTAGCAACCACCATCGGGGAGCTGTTTTTT
CASSFGLATTIGELFF
>-|TRBJ2-2|TRBV11-2|-|19
TGTGCCAGCAGCCTGTGGGTTTCTCAGGGGAGAAGAGGATCCGGGGAGCTGTTTTTT
CASSLWVSQGRRGSGELFF
>-|TRBJ1-4|TRBV4-2|-|14
TGTGCCAGCAGGGAGACAGCAACTAATGAAAAACTGTTTTTT
CASRETATNEKLFF
>-|TRBJ2-2|TRBV28|few|15
TGTGCCAGCAGTCCCTATAGCGAGATCACCGGGGAGCTGTTTTTT
CASSPYSEITGELFF
>TRBD1|TRBJ2-2|TRBV9|-|16
TGTGCCAGCAGCGTATCTGGGACAGGGGTCACCGGGGAGCTGTTTTTT
CASSVSGTGVTGELFF
>-|TRBJ2-2|TRBV11-3|-|15
TGTGCCAGCAGCTTAGACAGGGCCAGAACCGGGGAGCTGTTTTTT
CASSLDRARTGELFF
>TRBD1|TRBJ1-3|TRBV2|-|12
TGTGCCACCACAGGGGACGGAAACACCATATATTTT
CATTGDGNTIYF
>-|TRBJ2-7|TRBV9|-|14
TGTGCCAGCAGCGTAGGTGGCAGCTCCTACGAGCAGTACTTC
CASSVGGSSYEQYF
>-|TRBJ2-3|TRBV5-1|-|15
TGCGCCAGCAGCTCCGACAGGGGAGGGGCAGATACGCAGTATTTT
CASSSDRGGADTQYF
>-|TRBJ2-6|TRBV28|-|15
TGTGCCAGCAGTCTCCGGACAGCGGGGGCCAACGTCCTGACTTTC
CASSLRTAGANVLTF
>-|TRBJ2-7|TRBV7-2|few|14
TGTGCCAGCAGCACCTACAGGACGAACTACGAGCAGTACTTC
CASSTYRTNYEQYF
>TRBD1|TRBJ1-5|TRBV28|-|15
TGTGCCAGCAGTTCCGGACAGGCTAGCTATCAGCCCCAGCATTTT
CASSSGQASYQPQHF
>-|TRBJ2-1|TRBV18|few|15
TGTGCCAGCTCACCACGCACACCGGGTGGTGATGAGCAGTTCTTC
CASSPRTPGGDEQFF
>TRBD1|TRBJ1-5|TRBV28|few|14
TGTGCCAGCAGTCCGGGGACAGGGCATCAGCCCCAGCATTTT
CASSPGTGHQPQHF
>-|TRBJ1-5|TRBV4-3|-|15
TGCGCCAGCAGCCAAGATTGGCAGGGGATTCCGCCCCAGCATTTT
CASSQDWQGIPPQHF
>-|TRBJ1-4|TRBV21-1|few|12
TGTGCCAGCAGCCCCAGGGATGAAAAACTGTTTTTT
CASSPRDEKLFF
>-|TRBJ1-5|TRBV28|few|14
TGTGCCAGCAGGGTCACAGGGTCTCGTCAGCCCCAGCATTTT
CASRVTGSRQPQHF
>TRBD1|TRBJ1-2|TRBV29-1|few|13
TGCAGCGTCCGGTCAGACAGGGTCTATGGCTACACCTTC
CSVRSDRVYGYTF
>-|TRBJ2-3|TRBV28|few|14
TGTGCCAGCAGTTTATCGCTAGCCCAGGATACGCAGTATTTT
CASSLSLAQDTQYF
>TRBD2|TRBJ2-1|TRBV7-9|-|17
TGTGCCAGCGACACACCTACCGGGACTAGCGGCTACAATGAGCAGTTCTTC
CASDTPTGTSGYNEQFF
>-|TRBJ2-1|TRBV6-5|-|13
TGTGCCAGCAGTTACCTCGCCAGGAATGAGCAGTTCTTC
CASSYLARNEQFF
>-|TRBJ2-7|TRBV4-3|-|15
TGCGCCAGCAGCCCCCTAAGATTGGGGGCCTCCGAGCAGTACTTC
CASSPLRLGASEQYF
>-|TRBJ1-4|TRBV27|few|14
TGTGTCAGCGGGGGCTATGCAACTAATGAAAAACTGTTTTTT
CVSGGYATNEKLFF
>-|TRBJ1-1|TRBV7-9|-|14
TGTGCCAGCAGCTTCGGGGGGCACAACACTGAAGCTTTCTTT
CASSFGGHNTEAFF
>-|TRBJ2-2|TRBV30|few|13
TGTGCCTGGACTGGAGTTGAACCCGGGGAGCTGTTTTTT
CAWTGVEPGELFF
>TRBD1|TRBJ2-5|TRBV2|-|13
TGTGCCAGCACAGGACAGGGAACAGAGACCCAGTACTTC
CASTGQGTETQYF